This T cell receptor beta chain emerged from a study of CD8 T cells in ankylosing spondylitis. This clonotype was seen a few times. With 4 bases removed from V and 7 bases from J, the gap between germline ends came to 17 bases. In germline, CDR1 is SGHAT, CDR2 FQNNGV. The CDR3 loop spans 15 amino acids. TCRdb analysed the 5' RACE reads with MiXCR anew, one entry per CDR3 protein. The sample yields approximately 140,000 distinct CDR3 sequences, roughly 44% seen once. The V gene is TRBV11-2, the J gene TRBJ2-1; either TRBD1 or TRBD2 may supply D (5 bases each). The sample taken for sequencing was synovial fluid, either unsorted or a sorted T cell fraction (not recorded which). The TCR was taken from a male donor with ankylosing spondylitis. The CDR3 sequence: CASSSIEGPGNEQFF. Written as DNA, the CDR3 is TGTGCCAGCAGCTCGATAGAGGGACCGGGGAATGAGCAGTTCTTC.